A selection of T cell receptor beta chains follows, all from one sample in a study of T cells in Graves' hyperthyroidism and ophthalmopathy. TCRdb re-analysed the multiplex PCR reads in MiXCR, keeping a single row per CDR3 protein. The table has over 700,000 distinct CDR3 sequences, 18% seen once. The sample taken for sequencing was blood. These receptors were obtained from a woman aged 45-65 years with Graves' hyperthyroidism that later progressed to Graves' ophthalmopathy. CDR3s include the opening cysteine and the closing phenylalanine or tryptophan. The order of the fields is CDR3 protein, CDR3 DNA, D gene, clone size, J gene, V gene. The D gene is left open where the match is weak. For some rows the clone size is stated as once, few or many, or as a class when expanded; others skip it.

CASSQESTLNTEAFF	TGCGCCAGCAGCCAAGAAAGTACACTGAACACTGAAGCTTTCTTT	.	few	TRBJ1-1	TRBV4-1
CASSPRQGNGYTF	TGTGCCAGCAGCCCCCGGCAGGGCAATGGCTACACCTTC	.	many	TRBJ1-2	TRBV6-1
CSAARGQGFFETQYF	TGCAGTGCAGCCCGAGGACAGGGGTTTTTTGAGACCCAGTACTTC	TRBD1	.	TRBJ2-5	TRBV20-1
CASSLALTGLNTEAFF	TGTGCCAGCAGCTTAGCGTTGACAGGATTGAACACTGAAGCTTTCTTT	.	.	TRBJ1-1	TRBV7-2
CASSLRLAEHYEQYF	TGCGCCAGCAGCCTTAGACTAGCGGAGCACTACGAGCAGTACTTC	TRBD2	.	TRBJ2-7	TRBV4-1
CASSPGTGLGETQYF	TGTGCCAGCAGCCCCGGGACAGGGCTAGGGGAGACCCAGTACTTC	TRBD1	.	TRBJ2-5	TRBV11-2
CASSARQGGRTDTQYF	TGTGCCAGCAGTGCCCGACAGGGAGGAAGAACAGATACGCAGTATTTT	.	.	TRBJ2-3	TRBV12-3/TRBV12-4
CASSTRSTGSAEAFF	TGTGCCAGCTCGACTCGATCCACAGGATCCGCTGAAGCTTTCTTT	.	few	TRBJ1-1	TRBV18
CASSFGRGETQYF	TGTGCTAGCAGCTTCGGCAGGGGGGAGACCCAGTACTTC	TRBD1	few	TRBJ2-5	TRBV7-7
CASSVTRRLAGGPGNEQFF	TGTGCCAGCAGCGTAACGAGGAGACTAGCGGGGGGGCCTGGGAATGAGCAGTTCTTC	TRBD2	.	TRBJ2-1	TRBV11-2
CASSPLQTGLGNEKLFF	TGTGCCAGCAGTCCGCTCCAGACAGGGTTAGGTAATGAAAAACTGTTTTTT	TRBD1	.	TRBJ1-4	TRBV12-3/TRBV12-4
CASSPGLPVPTEAFF	TGCGCCAGCAGTCCAGGTTTACCAGTACCCACTGAAGCTTTCTTT	.	.	TRBJ1-1	TRBV4-1
CASSPGLTTYEQYF	TGTGCCAGCAGCCCGGGACTGACAACCTACGAGCAGTACTTC	.	.	TRBJ2-7	TRBV14
CSAPSGDSRGYTF	TGCAGTGCTCCAAGTGGAGATTCGCGCGGCTACACCTTC	.	.	TRBJ1-2	TRBV20-1
CSAIKTGNTGELFF	TGCAGTGCTATAAAGACAGGGAACACCGGGGAGCTGTTTTTT	.	many	TRBJ2-2	TRBV20-1
CASSLEGSTGELFF	TGCGCCAGCAGCTTGGAGGGTTCCACCGGGGAGCTGTTTTTT	.	few	TRBJ2-2	TRBV5-1
CASRGVGAPGNTIYF	TGTGCCAGCAGGGGGGTTGGAGCCCCTGGAAACACCATATATTTT	.	many	TRBJ1-3	TRBV11-2
CASSRRDRATEAFF	TGTGCCAGCAGCCGCCGGGACAGGGCCACTGAAGCTTTCTTT	TRBD1	many	TRBJ1-1	TRBV3-1
CSAAESGGSDTQYF	TGCAGTGCTGCCGAAAGCGGGGGGTCAGATACGCAGTATTTT	TRBD2	.	TRBJ2-3	TRBV20-1
CASRPDGPTEAFF	TGTGCCAGCAGACCGGACGGACCCACTGAAGCTTTCTTT	.	many	TRBJ1-1	TRBV3-1
CASSPLHRMITYGYTF	TGTGCCAGCAGCCCCTTGCACAGAATGATAACGTATGGCTACACCTTC	.	.	TRBJ1-2	TRBV12-3/TRBV12-4